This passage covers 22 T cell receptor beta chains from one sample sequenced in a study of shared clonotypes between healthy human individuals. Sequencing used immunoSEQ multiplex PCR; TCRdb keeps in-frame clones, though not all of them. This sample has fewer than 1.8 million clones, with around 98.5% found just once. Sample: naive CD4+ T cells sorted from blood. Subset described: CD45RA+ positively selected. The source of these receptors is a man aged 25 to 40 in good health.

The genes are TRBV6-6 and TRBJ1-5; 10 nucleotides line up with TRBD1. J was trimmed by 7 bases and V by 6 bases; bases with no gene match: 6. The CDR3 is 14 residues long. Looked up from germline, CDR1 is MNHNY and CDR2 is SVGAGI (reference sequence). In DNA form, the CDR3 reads TGTGCCAGCAGCGCGGGACAGGGGCGACAGCCCCAGCATTTT. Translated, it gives CASSAGQGRQPQHF.

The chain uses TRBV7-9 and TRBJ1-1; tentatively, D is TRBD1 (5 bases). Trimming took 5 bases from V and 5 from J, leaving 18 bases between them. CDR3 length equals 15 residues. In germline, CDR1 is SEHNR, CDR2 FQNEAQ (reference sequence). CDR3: CASSPLLGGLTEAFF. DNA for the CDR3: TGTGCCAGCAGCCCTCTACTGGGGGGGTTGACTGAAGCTTTCTTT.

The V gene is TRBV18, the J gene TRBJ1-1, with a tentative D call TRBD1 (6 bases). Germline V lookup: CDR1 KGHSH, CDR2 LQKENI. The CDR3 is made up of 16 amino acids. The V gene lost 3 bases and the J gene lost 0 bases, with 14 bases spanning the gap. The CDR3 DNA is TGTGCCAGCTCACCGCGGCTGGGGGACATGAACACTGAAGCTTTCTTT. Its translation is CASSPRLGDMNTEAFF.

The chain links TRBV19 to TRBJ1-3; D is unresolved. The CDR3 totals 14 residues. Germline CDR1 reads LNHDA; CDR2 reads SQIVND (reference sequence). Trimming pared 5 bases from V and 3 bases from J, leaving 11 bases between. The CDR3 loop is CASSFQDSGNTIYF. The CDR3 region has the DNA TGTGCCAGTAGTTTCCAAGATAGTGGAAACACCATATATTTT.

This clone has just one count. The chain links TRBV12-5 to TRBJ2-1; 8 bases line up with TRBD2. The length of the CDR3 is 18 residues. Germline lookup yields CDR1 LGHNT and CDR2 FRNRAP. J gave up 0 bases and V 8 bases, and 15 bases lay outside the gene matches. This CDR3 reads CASWGGVSGTSSYNEQFF. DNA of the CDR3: TGTGCTAGTTGGGGTGGGGTTAGCGGGACGAGCTCCTACAATGAGCAGTTCTTC. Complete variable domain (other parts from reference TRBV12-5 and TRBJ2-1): DARVTQTPRHKVTEMGQEVTMRCQPILGHNTVFWYRQTMMQGLELLAYFRNRAPLDDSGMPKDRFSAEMPDATLATLKIQPSEPRDSAVYFCASWGGVSGTSSYNEQFFGPGTRLTVL.

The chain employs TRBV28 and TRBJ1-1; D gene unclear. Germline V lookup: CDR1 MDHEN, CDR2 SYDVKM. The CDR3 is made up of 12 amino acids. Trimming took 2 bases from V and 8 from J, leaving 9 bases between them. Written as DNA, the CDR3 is TGTGCCAGCAGTTTAGGTGTCCGGGAAGCTTTCTTT. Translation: CASSLGVREAFF.

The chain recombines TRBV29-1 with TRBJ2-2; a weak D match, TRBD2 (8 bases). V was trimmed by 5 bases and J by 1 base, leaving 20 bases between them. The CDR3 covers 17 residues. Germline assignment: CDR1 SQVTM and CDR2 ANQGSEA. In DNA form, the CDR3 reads TGCAGCGTTCTCCCGGGAGGGGGCCCGAAGAACACCGGGGAGCTGTTTTTT. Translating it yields CSVLPGGGPKNTGELFF.

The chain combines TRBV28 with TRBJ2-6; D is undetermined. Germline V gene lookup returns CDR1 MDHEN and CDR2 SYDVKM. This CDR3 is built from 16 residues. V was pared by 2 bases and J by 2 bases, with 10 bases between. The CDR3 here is CASSLPKGTGANVLTF. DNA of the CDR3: TGTGCCAGCAGTTTACCCAAAGGGACTGGGGCCAACGTCCTGACTTTC.

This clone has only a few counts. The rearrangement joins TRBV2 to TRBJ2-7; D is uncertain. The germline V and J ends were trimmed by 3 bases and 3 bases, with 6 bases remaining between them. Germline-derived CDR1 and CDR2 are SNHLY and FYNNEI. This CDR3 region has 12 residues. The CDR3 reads CASSEKYYEQYF. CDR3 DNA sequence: TGTGCCAGCAGTGAGAAATACTACGAGCAGTACTTC. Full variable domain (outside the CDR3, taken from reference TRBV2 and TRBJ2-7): EPEVTQTPSHQVTQMGQEVILRCVPISNHLYFYWYRQILGQKVEFLVSFYNNEISEKSEIFDDQFSVERPDGSNFTLKIRSTKLEDSAMYFCASSEKYYEQYFGPGTRLTVT.

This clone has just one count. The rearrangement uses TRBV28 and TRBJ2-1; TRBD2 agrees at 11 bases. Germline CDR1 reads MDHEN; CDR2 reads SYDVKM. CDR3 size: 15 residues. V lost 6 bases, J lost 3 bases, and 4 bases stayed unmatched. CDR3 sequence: CASRLAGGGYNEQFF. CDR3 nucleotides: TGTGCCAGCAGGCTAGCGGGAGGAGGCTACAATGAGCAGTTCTTC.

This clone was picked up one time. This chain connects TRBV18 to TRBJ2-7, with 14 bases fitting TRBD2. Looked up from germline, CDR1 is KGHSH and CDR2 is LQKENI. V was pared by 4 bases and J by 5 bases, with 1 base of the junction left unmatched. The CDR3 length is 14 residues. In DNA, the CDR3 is TGTGCCAGCTCACGGGGACTAGCGGGAGACGAGCAGTACTTC. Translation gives CASSRGLAGDEQYF.

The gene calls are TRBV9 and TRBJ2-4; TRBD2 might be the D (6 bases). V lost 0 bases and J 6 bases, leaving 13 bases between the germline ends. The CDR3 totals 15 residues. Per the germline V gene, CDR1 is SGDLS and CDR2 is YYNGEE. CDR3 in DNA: TGTGCCAGCAGCGTAGGCGGGGTAGCTTTAAACATTCAGTACTTC. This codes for CASSVGGVALNIQYF.

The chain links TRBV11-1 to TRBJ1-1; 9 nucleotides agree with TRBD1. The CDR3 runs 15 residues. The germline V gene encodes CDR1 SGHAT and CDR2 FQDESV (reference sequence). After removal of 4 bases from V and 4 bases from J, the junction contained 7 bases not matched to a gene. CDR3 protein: CASSSQGAVGTEAFF. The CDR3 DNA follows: TGTGCCAGCAGCTCACAGGGGGCGGTCGGCACTGAAGCTTTCTTT.

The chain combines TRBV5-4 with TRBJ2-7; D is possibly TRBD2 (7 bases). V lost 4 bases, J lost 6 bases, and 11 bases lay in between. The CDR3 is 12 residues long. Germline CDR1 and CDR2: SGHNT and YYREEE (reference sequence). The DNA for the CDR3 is TGTGCCAGCAGCCCGGGGGGCGGCGAGCAGTACTTC. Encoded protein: CASSPGGGEQYF.

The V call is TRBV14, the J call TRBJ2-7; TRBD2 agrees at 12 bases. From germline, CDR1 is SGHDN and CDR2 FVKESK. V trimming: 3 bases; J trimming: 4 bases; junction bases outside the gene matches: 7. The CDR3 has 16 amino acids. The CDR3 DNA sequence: TGTGCCAGCAGCCAGCAACTAGCGGGAGGCCGGTACGAGCAGTACTTC. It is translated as CASSQQLAGGRYEQYF.

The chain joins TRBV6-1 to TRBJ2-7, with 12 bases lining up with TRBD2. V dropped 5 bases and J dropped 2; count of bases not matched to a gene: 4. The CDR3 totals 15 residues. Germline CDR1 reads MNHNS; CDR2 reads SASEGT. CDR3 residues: CASSKTSGSAYEQYF. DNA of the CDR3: TGTGCCAGCAGTAAGACTAGCGGGAGCGCCTACGAGCAGTACTTC.

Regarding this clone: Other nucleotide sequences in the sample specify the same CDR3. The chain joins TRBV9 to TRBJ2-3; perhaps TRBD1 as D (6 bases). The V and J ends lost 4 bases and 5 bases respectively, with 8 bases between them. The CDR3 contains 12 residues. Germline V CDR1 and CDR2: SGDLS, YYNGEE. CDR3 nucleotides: TGTGCCAGCAGCCCACAGGGAGATACGCAGTATTTT. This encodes CASSPQGDTQYF.

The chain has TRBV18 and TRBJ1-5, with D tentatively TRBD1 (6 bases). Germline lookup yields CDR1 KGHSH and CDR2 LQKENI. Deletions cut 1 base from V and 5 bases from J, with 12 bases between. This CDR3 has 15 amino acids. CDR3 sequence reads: CASSPLQGNDQPQHF. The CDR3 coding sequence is TGTGCCAGCTCACCACTACAGGGTAACGATCAGCCCCAGCATTTT.

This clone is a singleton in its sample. CDR3 coding DNA: TGCAGCGGGGACAGTGGTACGCAGTATTTT. Translation: CSGDSGTQYF. V and J are TRBV29-1 and TRBJ2-3; 7 bases match TRBD1. The CDR3 consists of 10 residues. Germline loops: CDR1 SQVTM, CDR2 ANQGSEA. The ends lost 7 bases at V and 8 bases at J; junction bases unmatched: 3.

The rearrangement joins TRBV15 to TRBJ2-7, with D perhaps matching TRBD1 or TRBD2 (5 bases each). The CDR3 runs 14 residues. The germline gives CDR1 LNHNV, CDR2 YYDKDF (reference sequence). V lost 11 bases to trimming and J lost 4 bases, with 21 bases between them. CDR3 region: CAVSSSRDLYEQYF. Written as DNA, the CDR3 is TGTGCCGTTAGCAGCTCTCGGGACCTTTACGAGCAGTACTTC.

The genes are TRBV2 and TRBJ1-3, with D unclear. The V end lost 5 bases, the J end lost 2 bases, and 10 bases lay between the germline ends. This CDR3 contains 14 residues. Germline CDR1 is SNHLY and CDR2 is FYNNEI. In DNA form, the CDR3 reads TGTGCCAGCAGTAACGTGGCTCCTGGAAACACCATATATTTT. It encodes CASSNVAPGNTIYF.

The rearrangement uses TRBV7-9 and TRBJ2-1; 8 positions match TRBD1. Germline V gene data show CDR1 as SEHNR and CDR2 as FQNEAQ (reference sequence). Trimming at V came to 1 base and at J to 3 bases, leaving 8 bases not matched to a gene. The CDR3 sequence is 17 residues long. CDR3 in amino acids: CASSLVTGVAGYNEQFF. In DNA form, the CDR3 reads TGTGCCAGCAGCTTAGTGACAGGGGTGGCCGGCTACAATGAGCAGTTCTTC.